In this sample, the clone carrying this T cell receptor beta chain turned up a few times. Its antigen remains unidentified. The germline V and J ends were trimmed by 4 bases and 4 bases, with 16 bases remaining between them. Germline CDR1 SGHDN, CDR2 FVKESK. The CDR3 runs 15 residues. Positive CCR7 selection of CD45RO-negative cells yielded the naive CD8 cells, and terminally differentiated effector memory CD45RA+ cells were excluded. Every immunoSEQ plate was one replicate of a subset's evenly spread DNA. Authors' processing steps: For the immunoSEQ data, sequences were junction-only without quality scores, so filtering differed. TCRdb's table, derived via immunoSEQ multiplex PCR, lists solely in-frame clones and lacks some. V and J calls plus clone size are reproduced from that table; the DNA served to infer D and trimming. This table holds about 2,100,000 clones, 85% to 95% found once. The data derive from a study of shared clonotypes between healthy human individuals. Whole-study results and caveats: At large depth, rarefaction still showed sorted-subset sequencing to be incomplete. Generally, naive subsets came out with larger estimated richness than memory subsets.

This chain uses TRBV14 with TRBJ1-1; D possibly corresponds to TRBD1 (6 bases). The source material was naive CD8+ T cells from PBMCs. This sequence was found in a man between 18 and 29 years old in good health. Some clones in this sample may be carry-over from other donors' samples. The CDR3 loop is CASSLMGQGLTEAFF. The CDR3 nucleotides read TGTGCCAGCAGCCTTATGGGGCAGGGGCTCACTGAAGCTTTCTTT. Using reference TRBV14 and TRBJ1-1 for the parts outside the CDR3, the full variable domain is EAGVTQFPSHSVIEKGQTVTLRCDPISGHDNLYWYRRVMGKEIKFLLHFVKESKQDESGMPNNRFLAERTGGTYSTLKVQPAELEDSGVYFCASSLMGQGLTEAFFGQGTRLTVV.